These 26 T cell receptor beta chains were all obtained from the same sample, sequenced in a study of long-term antiretroviral therapy in people with HIV. Version v3.0 of the immunoSEQ assay was performed at survey level. Clones were sequenced by immunoSEQ multiplex PCR, and TCRdb holds only the in-frame ones, with some missing. The sample lists tens of thousands of clones, about 88% seen once, with 4.8% in the top ten. Sample: unsorted PBMCs, taken approximately 2.7 years before starting antiretroviral therapy. The receptors here all came from a woman aged 30 to 39 with HIV.

This chain connects TRBV30 to TRBJ1-2; 12 bases are a match to TRBD1. V gave up 7 bases and J gave up 8 bases; unmatched junction bases: 5. The germline CDR1 and CDR2 sequences are GTSNPN and SVGIG (reference sequence). This CDR3 has 12 amino acids. In DNA form, the CDR3 reads TGTGCCTTGGGGGACAGGGGGCAGGGCTACACCTTC. This encodes CALGDRGQGYTF.

V is TRBV6-5 and J is TRBJ2-2; TRBD2 aligns across 10 bases. This CDR3 has 16 amino acids. The junction had 7 bases not matched to a gene; V was cut back by 4 bases and J by 5 bases. Germline CDR1 reads MNHEY; CDR2 reads SVGAGI. CDR3 residues: CASSWSGGAGTGELFF. CDR3 DNA: TGTGCCAGCAGTTGGAGCGGGGGGGCTGGAACCGGGGAGCTGTTTTTT.

J is TRBJ1-1 and V is TRBV29-1; tentatively, D is TRBD1 (6 bases). The CDR3 is made up of 18 amino acids. The V and J ends lost 1 base and 0 bases respectively, with 21 bases between them. Germline CDR1 and CDR2: SQVTM and ANQGSEA. CDR3 coding DNA: TGCAGCGTTGAAGGGACAGTGAGTTCCTATAGAATGAACACTGAAGCTTTCTTT. It translates to CSVEGTVSSYRMNTEAFF.

The chain links TRBV27 to TRBJ1-5; 10 bases align to TRBD1. The germline V gene encodes CDR1 MNHEY and CDR2 SMNVEV (reference sequence). Germline trimming cut 4 bases from V and 7 bases from J; bases unmatched to any gene: 7. The CDR3 sequence is 15 residues long. CDR3 region: CASSSGQGPEQPQHF. The CDR3 DNA reads as TGTGCCAGCAGTTCGGGACAGGGGCCTGAACAGCCCCAGCATTTT.

This chain links TRBV7-2 with TRBJ1-3, with D possibly TRBD1 on 6 matching bases. V lost 1 base and J lost 2, with 15 bases in between. This CDR3 contains 17 residues. CDR1 and CDR2 (germline): SGHTA, FQGNSA. CDR3 sequence reads: CASSLGHRVNTGNTIYF. In DNA, the CDR3 is TGTGCCAGCAGCTTAGGGCACAGGGTTAATACTGGAAACACCATATATTTT.

V is TRBV18 and J is TRBJ1-3; D is undetermined. The CDR3 contains 18 residues. Trimming shortened V by 3 bases and J by 4 bases, and 22 bases separated the two germline ends. Germline V CDR1 and CDR2: KGHSH, LQKENI. The CDR3 DNA follows: TGTGCCAGCTCACCGCCGTCGGCTCTGATAGGGATGGGAAACACCATATATTTT. It codes for CASSPPSALIGMGNTIYF.

This chain connects TRBV5-4 to TRBJ2-7, with 15 nucleotides matching TRBD2. Germline loops: CDR1 SGHNT, CDR2 YYREEE (reference sequence). The CDR3 spans 15 residues. Trimming took 6 bases from V and 4 from J; bases not matched to a gene: 5. CDR3 sequence: CASTLGTSGGYEQYF. The CDR3 nucleotides read TGTGCCAGCACCCTCGGGACTAGCGGGGGGTACGAGCAGTACTTC. Combining the CDR3 with reference TRBV5-4 and TRBJ2-7 gives the whole variable domain ETGVTQSPTHLIKTRGQQVTLRCSSQSGHNTVSWYQQALGQGPQFIFQYYREEENGRGNFPPRFSGLQFPNYSSELNVNALELDDSALYLCASTLGTSGGYEQYFGPGTRLTVT.

The chain has TRBV11-2 and TRBJ2-7; D perhaps matches TRBD1 (5 bases). V lost 3 bases and J 2 bases, leaving 11 bases between the germline ends. The CDR3 consists of 14 residues. Germline V CDR1 and CDR2: SGHAT, FQNNGV. CDR3 nucleotides: TGTGCCAGCAGCTTTGGCCAGGGTACCTACGAGCAGTACTTC. Translating gives CASSFGQGTYEQYF. Complete variable domain (other parts from reference TRBV11-2 and TRBJ2-7): EAGVAQSPRYKIIEKRQSVAFWCNPISGHATLYWYQQILGQGPKLLIQFQNNGVVDDSQLPKDRFSAERLKGVDSTLKIQPAKLEDSAVYLCASSFGQGTYEQYFGPGTRLTVT.

The chain combines TRBV9 with TRBJ2-2; D is undetermined. V dropped 0 bases and J dropped 0 bases, with 3 bases sitting between them. CDR1 and CDR2 (germline): SGDLS, YYNGEE. The CDR3 is made up of 14 amino acids. The CDR3 sequence: CASSVGANTGELFF. Written as DNA, the CDR3 is TGTGCCAGCAGCGTAGGAGCGAACACCGGGGAGCTGTTTTTT.

CDR3 protein: CASRPSGARTDTQYF. The CDR3, as DNA: TGTGCCAGCAGACCTTCGGGGGCGCGGACAGATACGCAGTATTTT. This chain uses TRBV7-6 with TRBJ2-3; D possibly uses TRBD1 or TRBD2 (6 bases each). The V gene lost 6 bases and the J gene lost 3 bases, with 16 bases spanning the gap. CDR1 and CDR2 from the germline V gene are SGHVS and FNYEAQ. The CDR3 consists of 15 residues.

The J gene is TRBJ2-1, the V gene TRBV5-5, with D unresolved. Deletions cut 0 bases from V and 6 bases from J, with 7 bases between. The CDR3 is 13 amino acids. CDR1 is SGHKS, CDR2 YYEKEE, per germline (reference sequence). CDR3 bases: TGTGCCAGCAGCTTGGGCCAGACCAATGAGCAGTTCTTC. Amino acids: CASSLGQTNEQFF.

The V gene is TRBV11-2, the J gene TRBJ2-5; D is undetermined. Germline loops: CDR1 SGHAT, CDR2 FQNNGV. The CDR3 has 14 residues. V lost 1 base and J 2 bases, leaving 8 bases between the germline ends. The DNA for the CDR3 is TGTGCCAGCAGCTTAGGGAATTATCAAGAGACCCAGTACTTC. Amino acids: CASSLGNYQETQYF.

J is TRBJ1-2 and V is TRBV4-1; D is perhaps TRBD1 (5 bases). Germline assignment: CDR1 MGHRA and CDR2 YSYEKL. V was trimmed by 2 bases and J by 0 bases, leaving 13 bases between them. This CDR3 has 16 amino acids. The CDR3 spells CASSQSQGRSNYGYTF. The CDR3 nucleotides read TGCGCCAGCAGCCAAAGTCAGGGAAGATCTAACTATGGCTACACCTTC.

The chain recombines TRBV2 with TRBJ2-3; the D gene could be TRBD1 or TRBD2 (6 bases each). Trimming took 7 bases from V and 6 from J, leaving 17 bases between them. Germline CDR1 is SNHLY and CDR2 is FYNNEI. The CDR3 spans 14 residues. CDR3 coding DNA: TGTGCCAGCACCAGAGGAGGGGGGACGGATACGCAGTATTTT. Translation: CASTRGGGTDTQYF.

The V gene is TRBV6-1, the J gene TRBJ2-7; TRBD2 aligns across 11 bases. Unmatched junction bases numbered 3, after V lost 2 bases and J lost 3 bases. Looked up from germline, CDR1 is MNHNS and CDR2 is SASEGT. This CDR3 region has 15 residues. The CDR3 DNA is TGTGCCAGCAGTGAATCTAGCGGGGGGATCTACGAGCAGTACGTC. Its translation is CASSESSGGIYEQYV.

The CDR3 sequence: CASSYRGSYEQYF. CDR3 bases: TGTGCCAGCAGTTACCGGGGCTCCTACGAGCAGTACTTC. The rearrangement links TRBV27 to TRBJ2-7, with D possibly matching TRBD2 (5 bases). Trimming stripped 4 bases from V and 0 bases from J, with 7 bases between. CDR1 is MNHEY, CDR2 SMNVEV, per germline (reference sequence). CDR3 size: 13 residues.

The CDR3 DNA sequence: TGTGCCAGCAGCAAAGGGGCGCAGTCGAATTCACCCCTCCACTTT. Translation: CASSKGAQSNSPLHF. The rearrangement uses TRBV11-1 and TRBJ1-6; D is possibly TRBD1 (5 bases). CDR3 length: 15 residues. V lost 5 bases and J lost 7, with 15 bases in between. Germline CDR1 is SGHAT and CDR2 is FQDESV (reference sequence).

The V and J genes are TRBV7-6 and TRBJ2-2; 15 positions agree with TRBD2. CDR1 and CDR2 from the germline V gene are SGHVS and FNYEAQ. The CDR3 length is 18 residues. Trimming at V came to 5 bases and at J to 3 bases, leaving 7 bases not matched to a gene. CDR3 region: CASSPGLAGGPYTGELFF. CDR3 in DNA: TGTGCCAGCAGCCCAGGACTAGCGGGGGGGCCGTACACCGGGGAGCTGTTTTTT.

The rearrangement links TRBV30 to TRBJ1-1; no firm D call. The CDR3 totals 15 residues. Per the germline V gene, CDR1 is GTSNPN and CDR2 is SVGIG (reference sequence). Trimming shortened V by 5 bases and J by 4 bases, and 20 bases separated the two germline ends. CDR3 sequence (DNA): TGTGCCTGGTCCGGACCCCCCTTTCCCGCCACTGAAGCTTTCTTT. Protein product: CAWSGPPFPATEAFF.

The chain links TRBV11-2 to TRBJ1-1; 8 bases fit TRBD1. Germline V gives CDR1 SGHAT, CDR2 FQNNGV. V shed 4 bases, J shed 1 base, and the junction held 5 bases outside the gene matches. The CDR3 totals 15 residues. CDR3 bases: TGTGCCAGCAGCTCGATCCAGGGGGCGAACACTGAAGCTTTCTTT. This translates into CASSSIQGANTEAFF. The full variable domain, in which reference TRBV11-2 and TRBJ1-1 provide the parts outside the CDR3, is EAGVAQSPRYKIIEKRQSVAFWCNPISGHATLYWYQQILGQGPKLLIQFQNNGVVDDSQLPKDRFSAERLKGVDSTLKIQPAKLEDSAVYLCASSSIQGANTEAFFGQGTRLTVV.

The rearrangement uses TRBV29-1 and TRBJ2-2; D is uncertain. The germline V gene has CDR1 SQVTM and CDR2 ANQGSEA. V was shortened by 4 bases and J by 5 bases, with 11 bases between the two germline ends. CDR3 size: 13 residues. The CDR3 spells CSVGAFSTGELFF. DNA for the CDR3: TGCAGCGTTGGAGCCTTTAGTACCGGGGAGCTGTTTTTT.

This rearrangement joins TRBV2 to TRBJ1-1, with D unresolved. V lost 4 bases to trimming and J lost 4 bases, with 10 bases between them. Germline V CDR1 and CDR2: SNHLY, FYNNEI. CDR3 length equals 13 residues. The CDR3, as DNA: TGTGCCAGCAGTGCCGGGGAGGGCACTGAAGCTTTCTTT. This codes for CASSAGEGTEAFF.

This clone was observed once. The chain uses TRBV30 and TRBJ1-3; no clear D. The CDR3 has 16 residues. Trimming stripped 0 bases from V and 0 bases from J, with 12 bases between. Germline-derived CDR1 and CDR2 are GTSNPN and SVGIG (reference sequence). CDR3 protein: CAWSVFSYSSGNTIYF. The DNA of the CDR3 is TGTGCCTGGAGTGTATTCTCATACAGCTCTGGAAACACCATATATTTT.

As DNA, the CDR3 is TGTGCCAGTGGAAGTTGGGGGTATAGCAATCAGCCCCAGCATTTT. This translates into CASGSWGYSNQPQHF. The chain joins TRBV19 to TRBJ1-5; a possible D gene is TRBD1 (5 bases). Germline values: CDR1 LNHDA, CDR2 SQIVND (reference sequence). The CDR3 is made up of 15 amino acids. With 8 bases removed from V and 0 bases from J, the gap between germline ends came to 14 bases.

This clone was seen only a few times. The chain employs TRBV9 and TRBJ2-7; D remains ambiguous. CDR1 is SGDLS, CDR2 YYNGEE, per germline. The CDR3 covers 15 residues. V gave up 0 bases and J gave up 0 bases, with 10 bases separating them. The CDR3 reads CASSVDARSSYEQYF. The CDR3 coding sequence is TGTGCCAGCAGCGTAGACGCACGGAGCTCCTACGAGCAGTACTTC.

The chain is built from TRBV13 and TRBJ1-1; a possible D gene is TRBD1 (5 bases). The CDR3 has 13 amino acids. Trimming pared 6 bases from V and 6 bases from J, leaving 14 bases between. From germline, CDR1 is PRHDT and CDR2 FYEKMQ (reference sequence). The CDR3 DNA sequence: TGTGCCAGCAGTTTCCGGGACGGGGCTGAAGCTTTCTTT. Amino acid sequence: CASSFRDGAEAFF.